Listed here are 28 T cell receptor beta chains from one sample, sequenced in a study of tumor-infiltrating lymphocytes in primary liver carcinoma. Germline DNA was also extracted, and blood RNA was taken from unsorted whole blood. A constant-region primer primed TCR beta cDNA synthesis from 400 to 550 ng of total RNA. Three-round nested multiplex PCR performed with slightly modified ARM-PCR produced the TCR beta libraries. TRBV1-TRBV30 forward primers paired with a C-beta reverse primer were used in the first two PCR rounds, which ran approximately 11 cycles each. A single record per CDR3 protein comes from TCRdb applying MiXCR to the multiplex PCR reads. This sample carries around 170,000 distinct CDR3 sequences, about 60% of them seen once, and the ten largest clones take about 72%. Sequencing was done on a sample of peripheral blood. All receptors come from a middle-aged man with primary liver carcinoma and hepatitis B virus infection.

With regard to this clonotype: Relative to the germline gene, one junction end is altered; a read error may explain this. J is TRBJ2-1 and V is TRBV6-2 or TRBV6-3; 9 bases match TRBD2. CDR1 MNHEY and CDR2 SVGEGT come from the germline V gene. This CDR3 region has 16 residues. CDR3 coding DNA: TGTACCAGCAGTCAGGTACGGACTAGCGTTGATAATGAGCAGTTCTTC. Amino acids: CTSSQVRTSVDNEQFF.

This clonotype was counted ten times or more. The DNA of the CDR3 is TGTGCCGGCCAAACAGGGGAGGGTCAGCCCCAGCATTTT. Residues: CAGQTGEGQPQHF. This chain joins TRBV6-6 and TRBJ1-5; 7 bases line up with TRBD1. CDR1 is MNHNY and CDR2 is SVGAGI in the germline V gene (reference sequence). This CDR3 is built from 13 residues. V shed 11 bases, J shed 6 bases, and the junction held 10 bases outside the gene matches.

Comment on this clonotype: An end of the junction differs from the germline gene, which may be a read error. V is TRBV4-1 and J is TRBJ2-5; 9 positions agree with TRBD1. Germline assignment: CDR1 MGHRA and CDR2 YSYEKL. The CDR3 has 15 residues. The CDR3 DNA reads TGCGCCAGCAGCCGACGGACAGGGGAAGGGGAGACCCTGTACTTC. Protein: CASSRRTGEGETLYF.

The chain uses TRBV28 and TRBJ1-2, with D tentatively TRBD1 (6 bases). Trimming removed 7 bases from V and 4 bases from J, with 13 bases in between. This CDR3 region has 13 residues. CDR1 is MDHEN and CDR2 is SYDVKM in the germline V gene. In DNA, the CDR3 is TGTGCCAGCACCAGAGGGGGGGGCTATGGCTACACCTTC. Residues: CASTRGGGYGYTF.

The chain employs TRBV10-3 and TRBJ2-5; 9 bases agree with TRBD1. This CDR3 has 13 residues. V lost 5 bases and J lost 10; bases outside the gene matches: 8. Germline CDR1 ENHRY, CDR2 SYGVKD. The chain's CDR3 is CAISPAGTGIQYF. The CDR3 DNA sequence: TGTGCCATCAGTCCCGCCGGGACAGGGATCCAGTACTTC.

This clonotype was picked up one time. One end of the junction varies from germline; a read error may be responsible. This chain uses TRBV6-6 with TRBJ2-7, with 7 bases matching TRBD2. The CDR3 extends over 14 amino acids. The germline V gene has CDR1 MNHNY and CDR2 SVGAGI (reference sequence). The CDR3 spells CGSRQTPGGYEQYF. Here the CDR3 DNA reads TGTGGCAGCAGACAAACTCCGGGGGGCTACGAGCAGTACTTC.

The chain joins TRBV30 to TRBJ1-2; a weak D match, TRBD1 (5 bases). The CDR3 is 13 residues long. V shed 4 bases and J shed 5 bases, with 14 bases lying between them. CDR1 is GTSNPN, CDR2 SVGIG, per germline (reference sequence). The CDR3 DNA reads as TGTGCCTGGACTAGACAGCTCAATTATGGCTACACCTTC. Translated: CAWTRQLNYGYTF. The full variable domain, its missing parts supplied by reference TRBV30 and TRBJ1-2, is SQTIHQWPATLVQPVGSPLSLECTVEGTSNPNLYWYRQAAGRGLQLLFYSVGIGQISSEVPQNLSASRPQDRQFILSSKKLLLSDSGFYLCAWTRQLNYGYTFGSGTRLTVV.

Note on this clonotype: This clone may be a read error of a much larger clone one base away. V and J are TRBV29-1 and TRBJ2-5; 11 nucleotides align to TRBD2. CDR1 is SQVTM and CDR2 is ANQGSEA in the germline V gene. The CDR3 covers 14 residues. CDR3 DNA sequence: TGCGGCGTTGCGGGACTAGCGGAACAAGAGACCCAGTACTTC. Translating it yields CGVAGLAEQETQYF.

This clonotype has a handful of counts. The V call is TRBV6-5, the J call TRBJ1-1; TRBD1 is a possible D gene (6 bases). CDR3 length: 17 residues. Germline V CDR1 and CDR2: MNHEY, SVGAGI. V gave up 6 bases and J gave up 4 bases, with 24 bases separating them. CDR3 nucleotides: TGTGCCAGCAGCCCACAAAGGGGGGTGGGGTCGGTCACTGAAGCTTTCTTT. Protein product: CASSPQRGVGSVTEAFF.

V is TRBV12-3 or TRBV12-4 and J is TRBJ2-1; D gene ambiguous. This CDR3 region has 15 residues. Trimming stripped 2 bases from V and 7 bases from J, with 15 bases between. The CDR3 nucleotides are TGTGCCAGCAGTTTAATCGGCCCAGTCAGGAATGAGCAGTTCTTC. Residues: CASSLIGPVRNEQFF.

The chain's CDR3 is CASSLYWGGNTEAFF. The CDR3 DNA follows: TGTGCCAGCAGCCTATACTGGGGGGGTAACACTGAAGCTTTCTTT. V usage is TRBV12-3 or TRBV12-4 and J usage is TRBJ1-1; possibly TRBD1 for D (5 bases). This CDR3 contains 15 residues. V was clipped by 6 bases and J by 2 bases, with 16 bases between them.

With regard to this clonotype: A junction boundary mismatches the germline segment, possibly from a read error. The chain carries TRBV11-3 and TRBJ2-2; D is uncertain. The CDR3 runs 14 residues. Germline CDR1 SGHNT, CDR2 YENEEA. CDR3 DNA sequence: TGTACCAGCAGCTTTGGCCTAGGCACCGGGGAGCTGTTTTTT. Protein: CTSSFGLGTGELFF.

A few counts support this clonotype. This may stem from a read error, because a much larger clone lies one nucleotide away. The rearrangement uses TRBV11-2 and TRBJ2-3, with D perhaps TRBD1 (5 bases). CDR3 length equals 17 residues. CDR1 is SGHAT and CDR2 is FQNNGV in the germline V gene. CDR3 DNA sequence: TGTACCAGCAGCCCTGGGGCAGACCTTTTAAGCACAGATACGCAGTATTTT. It encodes CTSSPGADLLSTDTQYF.

A remark on this clonotype: One junction end disagrees with the germline gene, perhaps due to a read error. The J gene is TRBJ1-3, the V gene TRBV29-1; 7 bases agree with TRBD1. The CDR3 is 14 residues long. CDR1 is SQVTM and CDR2 is ANQGSEA in the germline V gene. CDR3: CRVGGTDSGNTIYF. CDR3 nucleotide sequence: TGCAGAGTTGGGGGGACAGACTCTGGAAACACCATATATTTT.

Turning to this clonotype: This may be a read error, as it is one base from a much larger clone. The genes are TRBV4-1 and TRBJ2-1; D ambiguous. CDR3 size: 17 residues. V lost 0 bases and J 9 bases, leaving 21 bases between the germline ends. Germline V gene data show CDR1 as MGHRA and CDR2 as YSYEKL. CDR3 residues: CASSQDGVSWKRIEQFF. The CDR3 nucleotides read TGCGCCAGCAGCCAAGATGGCGTGAGCTGGAAAAGAATTGAGCAGTTCTTC.

The rearrangement joins TRBV6-5 to TRBJ2-3, with D tentatively TRBD2 (5 bases). Per the germline V gene, CDR1 is MNHEY and CDR2 is SVGAGI. The CDR3 totals 15 residues. The V and J ends lost 5 bases and 2 bases respectively, with 14 bases between them. For the CDR3, the DNA is TGTGCCAGCAGTCCATTCCCGCGGGTCACAGATACGCAGTATTTT. Protein: CASSPFPRVTDTQYF.

This clonotype was seen ten or more times. One end of the junction varies from germline; a read error may be responsible. This rearrangement joins TRBV5-5 to TRBJ1-6; TRBD1 matches 7 bases. This CDR3 has 17 amino acids. The germline V gene has CDR1 SGHKS and CDR2 YYEKEE (reference sequence). The CDR3 region is CASSPHRDSSNNSPLHF. The DNA for the CDR3 is TGTGCCAGCAGCCCCCACCGGGACAGCTCCAATAATTCACCCCTCCACTTT.

V is TRBV14 and J is TRBJ2-7; either TRBD1 or TRBD2 may fit D (5 bases each). Looked up from germline, CDR1 is SGHDN and CDR2 is FVKESK. V gave up 1 base and J gave up 7 bases, with 17 bases separating them. CDR3 length: 15 residues. CDR3 in amino acids: CASSQGVGRMVEQYF. DNA for the CDR3: TGTGCCAGCAGCCAAGGAGTGGGACGTATGGTTGAGCAGTACTTC.

This chain joins TRBV6-6 and TRBJ2-7; D unclear. V was cut by 6 bases and J by 3 bases, with 12 bases left in between. The CDR3 runs to 13 residues. Germline V gene data show CDR1 as MNHNY and CDR2 as SVGAGI (reference sequence). CDR3 in DNA: TGTGCCAGCAGGACTGAATTATTCTACGAGCAGTACTTC. Amino acids: CASRTELFYEQYF.

This clonotype was observed a handful of times. V usage is TRBV4-1 and J usage is TRBJ2-5; TRBD2 matches 9 bases. CDR1 is MGHRA and CDR2 is YSYEKL in the germline V gene. Germline trimming cut 0 bases from V and 2 bases from J; bases unmatched to any gene: 7. The CDR3 contains 17 residues. Written as DNA, the CDR3 is TGCGCCAGCAGCCAAGAAGGGGCTAGCGGGGCTCAAGAGACCCAGTACTTC. Protein sequence: CASSQEGASGAQETQYF.

This chain joins TRBV12-3 or TRBV12-4 and TRBJ1-1; TRBD1 aligns across 7 bases. The CDR3 has 13 amino acids. V shed 3 bases, J shed 3 bases, and the junction held 1 base outside the gene matches. The CDR3 coding sequence is TGTGCCAGCAGTTTTCAGGGGGACACTGAAGCTTTCTTT. This encodes CASSFQGDTEAFF.

The chain carries TRBV6-1 and TRBJ1-5; D uncertain. The CDR3 is 14 residues long. The germline gives CDR1 MNHNS, CDR2 SASEGT. V gave up 0 bases and J gave up 1 base, with 4 bases separating them. The CDR3 coding sequence is TGTGCCAGCAGTGAAGCGGTCAGCAATCAGCCCCAGCATTTT. Protein: CASSEAVSNQPQHF.

A note on this clonotype: Germline and junction disagree at one end, which may indicate a read error. This chain connects TRBV11-2 to TRBJ2-7, with 7 bases lining up with TRBD1. CDR1 and CDR2 from the germline V gene are SGHAT and FQNNGV. The CDR3 is made up of 14 amino acids. CDR3 bases: TGTGCCAGCAGCTGTCGGGACAGTACCTACGAGCAATACTTC. Its protein is CASSCRDSTYEQYF.

This clonotype was seen a few times. One base away lies a much larger clone, so this may be a sequencing read error. The CDR3, as DNA: TGTGCCAGCAGCTTATCGGACGGGGATGAGCAGTTCTTC. It translates to CASSLSDGDEQFF. The chain links TRBV11-1 to TRBJ2-1; maybe TRBD2 (5 bases). Germline V gene lookup returns CDR1 SGHAT and CDR2 FQDESV (reference sequence). Trimming removed 2 bases at V and 8 bases at J, with 10 bases between. The CDR3 is made up of 13 amino acids.

As for this clonotype: A much larger clone differs from this one at a single base, so this may be a read error. The J gene is TRBJ2-1, the V gene TRBV29-1, with 13 bases that match TRBD2. The CDR3 loop spans 15 amino acids. The germline CDR1 and CDR2 sequences are SQVTM and ANQGSEA. CDR3 region: CSVLGLAGSYNGQFF. The CDR3 DNA sequence: TGCAGCGTTCTGGGACTAGCGGGATCCTACAATGGGCAGTTCTTC.

A remark on this clonotype: A much larger clone is a single base away; this may be a read error. This sequence joins TRBV29-1 and TRBJ2-1, with D perhaps matching TRBD2 (5 bases). The CDR3 contains 15 residues. CDR1 and CDR2 from the germline V gene are SQVTM and ANQGSEA. The CDR3 spells CSVQVAPSSYSEQFF. The CDR3 region has the DNA TGCAGCGTTCAGGTAGCGCCGAGCTCCTACAGTGAGCAGTTCTTC.

Concerning this clonotype: This may stem from a read error, because a much larger clone lies one nucleotide away. The genes are TRBV6-5 and TRBJ1-6; the D gene is possibly TRBD1 (6 bases). The length of the CDR3 is 13 residues. Per germline, CDR1 MNHEY and CDR2 SVGAGI. The CDR3 protein is CVSSGQYNSPLHF. As DNA, the CDR3 is TGTGTCAGCAGCGGACAGTATAATTCACCCCTCCACTTT.

This clonotype was counted a few times. The chain employs TRBV28 and TRBJ2-1, with 12 bases matching TRBD2. Trimming took 3 bases from V and 7 from J; bases not matched to a gene: 13. This CDR3 is built from 18 residues. In germline, CDR1 is MDHEN, CDR2 SYDVKM. The CDR3 sequence: CASSFDASGRAWKNEQFF. CDR3 DNA sequence: TGTGCCAGCAGTTTCGATGCTAGCGGGAGGGCCTGGAAGAATGAGCAGTTCTTC.